A selection of T cell receptor beta chains follows, all from one sample in a study of persistence of HIV-infected CD4 T cells. Data came from immunoSEQ multiplex PCR; TCRdb stores just in-frame clones and leaves some out. The repertoire holds fewer than 35,000 clones, about four fifths seen once, with 5% to 7.5% in the top ten. Their cognate antigens are unknown. The sequenced sample was CD4+ T cells sorted from PBMCs after approximately 18-hour stimulation, obtained from a patient who received antiretroviral therapy. The origin of the receptors is an adult woman with HIV who was CMV-seropositive. CDR3s leave out the opening cysteine and the closing phenylalanine or tryptophan. Each record gives: CDR3 protein, J gene, V gene, D gene. D genes are given only for firm matches.

CDR3: AISDGANPTDTQY; J: TRBJ2-3; V: TRBV10-3; D: NA
CDR3: ASSLGLTPNPTDTQY; J: TRBJ2-3; V: TRBV5-1; D: NA
CDR3: ASSSGQGRSNQPQH; J: TRBJ1-5; V: TRBV18; D: TRBD1
CDR3: ASSTGLADGPDTQY; J: TRBJ2-3; V: TRBV5-4; D: TRBD2
CDR3: ASSGQNVIVREQY; J: TRBJ2-7; V: TRBV10-2; D: NA
CDR3: SVHRVLNTGELF; J: TRBJ2-2; V: TRBV29-1; D: NA
CDR3: ASSVVSGPEQF; J: TRBJ2-1; V: TRBV9; D: TRBD2
CDR3: ASSLRGGDPWEQY; J: TRBJ2-7; V: TRBV2; D: NA
CDR3: ASSRGGIRSYEQY; J: TRBJ2-7; V: TRBV6-5; D: TRBD2
CDR3: ASSVDRGRTEAF; J: TRBJ1-1; V: TRBV7-8; D: TRBD1
CDR3: ASSPLGLMNTEAF; J: TRBJ1-1; V: TRBV18; D: NA
CDR3: ASSSGQEREQY; J: TRBJ2-7; V: TRBV7-2; D: TRBD1
CDR3: ASSSQGVIGELF; J: TRBJ2-2; V: TRBV2; D: NA
CDR3: SVGMGATNEKLF; J: TRBJ1-4; V: TRBV29-1; D: NA
CDR3: ASSPRDRDSNQPQH; J: TRBJ1-5; V: TRBV5-5; D: TRBD1
CDR3: SVMKGARETQY; J: TRBJ2-5; V: TRBV29-1; D: TRBD1
CDR3: ASSVDQATGNTIY; J: TRBJ1-3; V: TRBV9; D: NA
CDR3: ASTRGSTDTQY; J: TRBJ2-3; V: TRBV5-1; D: NA
CDR3: ASSLANYEQY; J: TRBJ2-7; V: TRBV5-6; D: NA
CDR3: ASSLTPLGASFKGNTIY; J: TRBJ1-3; V: TRBV3-1/TRBV3-2; D: NA
CDR3: ASSTGQGNEKLF; J: TRBJ1-4; V: TRBV5-4; D: TRBD1
CDR3: ASSFSGGRGPSNYGYT; J: TRBJ1-2; V: TRBV13; D: TRBD1
CDR3: ASSLGSGTGGSPLH; J: TRBJ1-6; V: TRBV27; D: TRBD1
CDR3: ASSQGGTGREKLF; J: TRBJ1-4; V: TRBV7-2; D: TRBD1
CDR3: ASSYTRQALFYEQY; J: TRBJ2-7; V: TRBV6-5; D: NA
CDR3: ASAWRGREQY; J: TRBJ2-7; V: TRBV28; D: NA
CDR3: ASSYGQVGTF; J: TRBJ1-1; V: TRBV12-3/TRBV12-4; D: TRBD1
CDR3: ASSGGGSTGGPQETQY; J: TRBJ2-5; V: TRBV5-1; D: TRBD1
CDR3: ASKYTRNTEAF; J: TRBJ1-1; V: TRBV12-3/TRBV12-4; D: NA
CDR3: ASSQEREGRGEQF; J: TRBJ2-1; V: TRBV5-8; D: TRBD2
CDR3: ASSSTGEYSPLH; J: TRBJ1-6; V: TRBV19; D: NA
CDR3: ASSQTRDITYSPLH; J: TRBJ1-6; V: TRBV18; D: NA
CDR3: ASSLGAASGNTIY; J: TRBJ1-3; V: TRBV5-1; D: NA
CDR3: ASSQVWDSGANVLT; J: TRBJ2-6; V: TRBV4-3; D: NA
CDR3: AWGVRVGPYEQY; J: TRBJ2-7; V: TRBV30; D: NA
CDR3: ASSLSRSATNEKLF; J: TRBJ1-4; V: TRBV7-9; D: NA
CDR3: ASSSGVWQF; J: TRBJ2-1; V: TRBV7-9; D: NA
CDR3: ASSQKGTGAGGYT; J: TRBJ1-2; V: TRBV16; D: TRBD1
CDR3: ASSSGNRDTQY; J: TRBJ2-3; V: TRBV5-1; D: NA
CDR3: ATSIGVGTEAF; J: TRBJ1-1; V: TRBV24-1; D: NA
CDR3: ASRTRDRTDTQY; J: TRBJ2-3; V: TRBV2; D: NA
CDR3: SVRQGVMNTEAF; J: TRBJ1-1; V: TRBV29-1; D: NA
CDR3: ATSDPGDRIQETQY; J: TRBJ2-5; V: TRBV24-1; D: NA
CDR3: ASSVTMGVGTQY; J: TRBJ2-3; V: TRBV9; D: NA
CDR3: ASSYQSGGTGELF; J: TRBJ2-2; V: TRBV7-9; D: TRBD2
CDR3: ASSQDLVTQGRSGTDTQY; J: TRBJ2-3; V: TRBV4-3; D: NA
CDR3: ARSLSSGDNTGELF; J: TRBJ2-2; V: TRBV5-3; D: TRBD2
CDR3: ASAGWEGYYT; J: TRBJ1-2; V: TRBV4-1; D: NA
CDR3: ASSLLSGAYNEQF; J: TRBJ2-1; V: TRBV7-9; D: TRBD2
CDR3: ASSAEGTSGKETQY; J: TRBJ2-5; V: TRBV5-1; D: TRBD2
CDR3: ASSVQGARETQY; J: TRBJ2-5; V: TRBV19; D: TRBD1
CDR3: ASSQLGKGYGYT; J: TRBJ1-2; V: TRBV7-2; D: NA
CDR3: ASSRPGPNQPQH; J: TRBJ1-5; V: TRBV6-5; D: NA
CDR3: ASSSLTGTKAF; J: TRBJ1-1; V: TRBV19; D: NA
CDR3: ATSRDRGDSYEQY; J: TRBJ2-7; V: TRBV15; D: NA
CDR3: ASSTSRDRVDTQY; J: TRBJ2-3; V: TRBV19; D: TRBD1